This paragraph covers one T cell receptor beta chain sequence. Its matching antigen is unknown. The CDR3 spans 14 residues. Germline V gene lookup returns CDR1 SGHDN and CDR2 FVKESK. V lost 5 bases and J 5 bases, leaving 15 bases between the germline ends. These data come from a study of T cell responses to AZD1222 COVID-19 vaccine. The overall study: Both about-4-week and about-12-week second-dose recipients were combined.

Clones were sequenced by immunoSEQ multiplex PCR, and TCRdb holds only the in-frame ones, with some missing. The repertoire holds some 140,000 clones, with under 95% as singletons. Findings and limits, study-wide: Among the donors, most were white British and more were female, and clonal diversity was possibly underestimated. Unmutated variant regions reportedly attract nearly half of all spike-specific TCRs. CD4 TCRs covered the whole spike, strongest at regions 160-218 and 743-854.

V is TRBV14 and J is TRBJ1-2; D possibly corresponds to TRBD1 (5 bases). The TCR sequence derives from an adult in good health. This specimen was peripheral blood, taken on day 0 of AZD1222 vaccination. The CDR3 reads CASSGRDGRYGYTF. CDR3 nucleotides: TGTGCCAGCAGCGGACGGGACGGACGATATGGCTACACCTTC.